The 30 T cell receptor beta chains below come from one sample, sequenced in a study of T-cell memory formation after mild COVID-19. TCRdb passed the 5' RACE reads through MiXCR, listing each CDR3 protein once. Found here are roughly 450,000 distinct CDR3 sequences, roughly 17% of them singletons; the top ten hold roughly a fifth. Sequencing was performed on PBMCs or a T cell subset sorted from them (not recorded which). The receptors here all came from a young man who had mild COVID-19 (a few samples of this study predate the infection). Cell type and time point are not known.

This rearrangement joins TRBV2 to TRBJ2-6; D call uncertain. CDR3 length equals 17 residues. Per the germline V gene, CDR1 is SNHLY and CDR2 is FYNNEI. V was clipped by 1 base and J by 0 bases, with 10 bases between them. CDR3 sequence: CASSEGWDNSGANVLTF. Written as DNA, the CDR3 is TGTGCCAGCAGTGAAGGTTGGGATAACTCTGGGGCCAACGTCCTGACTTTC. The full variable domain, rest sourced from reference TRBV2 and TRBJ2-6, is EPEVTQTPSHQVTQMGQEVILRCVPISNHLYFYWYRQILGQKVEFLVSFYNNEISEKSEIFDDQFSVERPDGSNFTLKIRSTKLEDSAMYFCASSEGWDNSGANVLTFGAGSRLTVL.

In this sample, this clonotype turned up a few times. This chain uses TRBV3-1 with TRBJ1-1, with D uncertain. V lost 5 bases and J lost 4, with 11 bases in between. The CDR3 is 13 amino acids. Looked up from germline, CDR1 is LGHDT and CDR2 is YNNKEL (reference sequence). The CDR3 DNA follows: TGTGCCAGCAGCTCAGGACGGGGCACTGAAGCTTTCTTT. Protein: CASSSGRGTEAFF.

This clonotype was observed a few times. The V and J genes are TRBV7-9 and TRBJ2-1, with D perhaps being TRBD1 or TRBD2 (6 bases each). CDR1 and CDR2 (germline): SEHNR, FQNEAQ (reference sequence). V was trimmed by 5 bases and J by 0 bases, leaving 17 bases between them. The CDR3 totals 17 residues. The CDR3 DNA reads TGTGCCAGCAGCCCCCTAGGAGGGGGGAGCTCCTACAATGAGCAGTTCTTC. This codes for CASSPLGGGSSYNEQFF.

This clonotype has a handful of counts. The chain joins TRBV12-3 or TRBV12-4 to TRBJ1-2, with D possibly matching TRBD1 (6 bases). The V and J ends lost 6 bases and 8 bases respectively, with 13 bases between them. This CDR3 is built from 12 residues. The CDR3 sequence: CASRTGHRGYTF. In DNA form, the CDR3 reads TGTGCCAGCAGAACGGGACACCGAGGCTACACCTTC.

This clonotype was counted between two and nine times. CDR3 nucleotide sequence: TGTGCCAGCAGTGTACGGGACAGGGGTCCTGAAGCTTTCTTT. Amino acid sequence: CASSVRDRGPEAFF. V usage is TRBV6-1 and J usage is TRBJ1-1; 10 bases fit TRBD1. The CDR3 length is 14 residues. Per germline, CDR1 MNHNS and CDR2 SASEGT. The ends lost 4 bases at V and 6 bases at J; junction bases unmatched: 5.

The chain recombines TRBV5-6 with TRBJ1-2; D is perhaps TRBD1 (5 bases). Trimming left V 0 bases short and J 6 bases short, with 9 bases between. Germline values: CDR1 SGHDT, CDR2 YYEEEE. This CDR3 is built from 13 residues. CDR3 nucleotide sequence: TGTGCCAGCAGCTTGGTCGGGGCGGATGGCTACACCTTC. It specifies CASSLVGADGYTF.

The chain links TRBV6-5 to TRBJ2-7; D perhaps matches TRBD1 (6 bases). The CDR3 spans 13 residues. Trimming took 6 bases from V and 4 from J, leaving 13 bases between them. CDR1 and CDR2 (germline): MNHEY, SVGAGI. CDR3 bases: TGTGCCAGCAGACCGACAGGATCTTACGAGCAGTACGTC. Translation: CASRPTGSYEQYV.

V is TRBV29-1 and J is TRBJ1-2; D gene uncertain. Deletions cut 5 bases from V and 6 bases from J, with 7 bases between. Germline values: CDR1 SQVTM, CDR2 ANQGSEA. The CDR3 covers 10 residues. The CDR3: CSVKRDGYTF. CDR3 nucleotides: TGCAGCGTTAAAAGGGATGGCTACACCTTC.

V gene TRBV4-3 combines with J gene TRBJ2-7; D possibly corresponds to TRBD2 (6 bases). Germline-derived CDR1 and CDR2 are LGHNA and YSLEER. The germline V and J ends were trimmed by 0 bases and 4 bases, with 16 bases remaining between them. This CDR3 is built from 16 residues. CDR3 DNA: TGCGCCAGCAGCCAAGATTGGCTGCGGGGAGAATACGAGCAGTACTTC. Protein product: CASSQDWLRGEYEQYF.

The V call is TRBV2, the J call TRBJ2-1, with D perhaps matching TRBD1 (6 bases). Germline CDR1 and CDR2: SNHLY and FYNNEI. Between the trimmed V and J ends, which lost 5 bases and 6 bases, there was a span of 14 bases. The CDR3 runs 14 residues. In DNA, the CDR3 is TGTGCCAGCAGTCCGGACAGAAACGGCAATGAGCAGTTCTTC. It encodes CASSPDRNGNEQFF.

This clonotype was picked up many times. The chain employs TRBV18 and TRBJ2-2, with D possibly TRBD2 on 5 matching bases. The CDR3 covers 16 residues. V dropped 1 base and J dropped 5 bases, with 14 bases sitting between them. Germline V gene data show CDR1 as KGHSH and CDR2 as LQKENI. The DNA of the CDR3 is TGTGCCAGCTCACCACAGAGTTTCCCGGGGACCGGGGAGCTGTTTTTT. This gives the protein CASSPQSFPGTGELFF.

V and J are TRBV14 and TRBJ2-6; D might be TRBD1 or TRBD2, each matching 5 bases. The V gene lost 5 bases and the J gene lost 0 bases, with 14 bases spanning the gap. The germline V gene has CDR1 SGHDN and CDR2 FVKESK. This CDR3 is built from 17 residues. The CDR3 DNA reads as TGTGCCAGCAGCTTCCCGGGACCGAGCTCTGGGGCCAACGTCCTGACTTTC. It encodes CASSFPGPSSGANVLTF.

In this sample, this clonotype turned up a few times. This chain links TRBV29-1 with TRBJ2-1, with no clear D. This CDR3 comprises 12 residues. Per the germline V gene, CDR1 is SQVTM and CDR2 is ANQGSEA. V was cut by 3 bases and J by 5 bases, with 8 bases left in between. The CDR3: CSVDDGDNEQFF. DNA for the CDR3: TGCAGCGTTGATGACGGAGACAATGAGCAGTTCTTC.

This clonotype has more than one count but fewer than ten. This rearrangement joins TRBV5-1 to TRBJ2-7; D gene ambiguous. The germline V and J ends were trimmed by 2 bases and 7 bases, with 13 bases remaining between them. The CDR3 consists of 13 residues. Germline CDR1 reads SGHRS; CDR2 reads YFSETQ. DNA for the CDR3: TGCGCCAGCAGCTTAACTCCACCGGAGGAGCAGTACTTC. It is translated as CASSLTPPEEQYF.

This clonotype showed up just a few times. J is TRBJ1-5 and V is TRBV10-3; 11 bases match TRBD1. V lost 5 bases, J lost 5 bases, and 2 bases stayed unmatched. The CDR3 contains 14 residues. The germline V gene has CDR1 ENHRY and CDR2 SYGVKD. The CDR3 coding sequence is TGTGCCATCAGTCAGGGACAGGGGGATCAGCCCCAGCATTTT. Protein product: CAISQGQGDQPQHF.

This clonotype was seen only a few times. CDR3 region: CASSQIGRGPQETQYF. CDR3 DNA sequence: TGTGCCAGCAGCCAGATTGGCAGGGGGCCTCAAGAGACCCAGTACTTC. The gene calls are TRBV12-3 or TRBV12-4 and TRBJ2-5, with TRBD1 matching over 8 bases. With V trimmed by 6 bases and J by 2 bases, 11 bases remained unmatched. The length of the CDR3 is 16 residues.

This clonotype appeared a single time. V usage is TRBV4-2 and J usage is TRBJ1-1; no definite D call. CDR3 length: 13 residues. CDR1 and CDR2 from the germline V gene are LGHNA and YNFKEQ. V shed 4 bases and J shed 10 bases, with 16 bases lying between them. CDR3 residues: CASSPRATWTAFF. In nucleotides, the CDR3 is TGTGCCAGCAGCCCACGGGCCACTTGGACAGCTTTCTTT.

V is TRBV5-1 and J is TRBJ2-6; D not resolved. The germline gives CDR1 SGHRS, CDR2 YFSETQ. V was cut by 4 bases and J by 2 bases, with 10 bases left in between. This CDR3 is 15 amino acids long. CDR3 in amino acids: CASSMDRTGANVLTF. The DNA of the CDR3 is TGCGCCAGCAGCATGGACCGCACTGGGGCCAACGTCCTGACTTTC.

This clonotype was recorded a few times. CDR3 in DNA: TGTGCCAGCTCCGGGACAGGGCCATACAATGAGCAGTTCTTC. Residues: CASSGTGPYNEQFF. The V call is TRBV6-5, the J call TRBJ2-1, with 9 bases matching TRBD1. The CDR3 covers 14 residues. Germline lookup yields CDR1 MNHEY and CDR2 SVGAGI. J was trimmed by 4 bases and V by 8 bases; bases with no gene match: 6.

The sample holds a few counts of this clonotype. V is TRBV7-2 and J is TRBJ2-1, with 7 nucleotides matching TRBD1. V lost 5 bases, J lost 14 bases, and 12 bases stayed unmatched. The CDR3 loop spans 13 amino acids. Germline assignment: CDR1 SGHTA and CDR2 FQGNSA. Written as DNA, the CDR3 is TGTGCCAGCAGCCCCGGGACAGAGCAGTGGGAGTTCTTC. Translated: CASSPGTEQWEFF.

The chain combines TRBV24-1 with TRBJ2-3; maybe TRBD2 (5 bases). The V end lost 4 bases, the J end lost 0 bases, and 13 bases lay between the germline ends. CDR1 KGHDR and CDR2 SFDVKD come from the germline V gene. The CDR3 spans 16 residues. The CDR3 DNA reads as TGTGCCACCAGTGAGGGAGACGGCGCTAGCACAGATACGCAGTATTTT. It encodes CATSEGDGASTDTQYF.

V and J are TRBV5-6 and TRBJ2-7; perhaps TRBD1 as D (5 bases). This CDR3 region has 13 residues. The germline V gene encodes CDR1 SGHDT and CDR2 YYEEEE. V gave up 0 bases and J gave up 3 bases, with 7 bases separating them. The CDR3 DNA is TGTGCCAGCAGCTTGGCAGGGCGCTACGAGCAGTACGTC. This translates into CASSLAGRYEQYV.

The V call is TRBV5-1, the J call TRBJ1-1, with D possibly matching TRBD1 (6 bases). Trimming shortened V by 4 bases and J by 3 bases, and 13 bases separated the two germline ends. Germline assignment: CDR1 SGHRS and CDR2 YFSETQ. The CDR3 is 14 residues long. This chain's CDR3 is CASSPWGADTEAFF. The CDR3, as DNA: TGCGCCAGCAGCCCCTGGGGGGCCGACACTGAAGCTTTCTTT.

The genes are TRBV20-1 and TRBJ1-2; the D is unclear. CDR1 and CDR2 from the germline V gene are DFQATT and SNEGSKA (reference sequence). The CDR3 spans 13 residues. Trimming shortened V by 0 bases and J by 4 bases, and 9 bases separated the two germline ends. The chain's CDR3 is CSARDARIYGYTF. CDR3 bases: TGCAGTGCTAGAGACGCCCGGATCTATGGCTACACCTTC.

The chain carries TRBV28 and TRBJ1-2; TRBD1 matches at 7 bases. The CDR3 consists of 16 residues. The ends lost 7 bases at V and 3 bases at J; junction bases unmatched: 14. CDR1 MDHEN and CDR2 SYDVKM come from the germline V gene. In nucleotides, the CDR3 is TGTGCCAGCACCCAACAGGGGCCCGGTTTGTACTATGGCTACACCTTC. Translating gives CASTQQGPGLYYGYTF.

A few counts support this clonotype. This sequence joins TRBV6-6 and TRBJ2-3; D may be TRBD2 (5 bases). V lost 2 bases and J 5 bases, leaving 14 bases between the germline ends. The CDR3 runs to 15 residues. In germline, CDR1 is MNHNY, CDR2 SVGAGI (reference sequence). The CDR3 coding sequence is TGTGCCAGCAGTTACAGGGCTAGCACCAGAGATACGCAGTATTTT. Amino acids: CASSYRASTRDTQYF.

This clonotype was counted only a few times. This CDR3 reads CASSHSANQPQHF. The CDR3 region has the DNA TGTGCCAGCAGTCACAGTGCGAATCAGCCCCAGCATTTT. The chain uses TRBV25-1 and TRBJ1-5; D gene ambiguous. The V gene lost 5 bases and the J gene lost 4 bases, with 9 bases spanning the gap. The CDR3 covers 13 residues. Germline V gives CDR1 MGHDK, CDR2 SYGVNS.

This clonotype was counted between two and nine times. V gene TRBV18 combines with J gene TRBJ2-7, with D unclear. This CDR3 spans 12 amino acids. The V gene lost 3 bases and the J gene lost 5 bases, with 8 bases spanning the gap. The germline gives CDR1 KGHSH, CDR2 LQKENI. The CDR3 nucleotides read TGTGCCAGCTCACCGAGAAAAGACGAGCAGTACTTC. Protein sequence: CASSPRKDEQYF.

This clonotype was seen a few times. The chain has TRBV7-9 and TRBJ2-2; 8 bases match TRBD2. The CDR3 extends over 14 amino acids. Germline CDR1 SEHNR, CDR2 FQNEAQ (reference sequence). After removal of 11 bases from V and 2 bases from J, the junction contained 7 bases not matched to a gene. For the CDR3, the DNA is TGTGCCCTGAGCGGGGGAATTAACACCGGGGAGCTGTTTTTT. This sequence encodes CALSGGINTGELFF.

This rearrangement joins TRBV20-1 to TRBJ2-2; 8 positions match TRBD1. V was clipped by 5 bases and J by 3 bases; unmatched bases: 5. Germline CDR1 reads DFQATT; CDR2 reads SNEGSKA (reference sequence). CDR3 length: 14 amino acids. CDR3 protein: CSAETGEDTGELFF. The CDR3 DNA follows: TGCAGTGCTGAGACAGGGGAAGACACCGGGGAGCTGTTTTTT.